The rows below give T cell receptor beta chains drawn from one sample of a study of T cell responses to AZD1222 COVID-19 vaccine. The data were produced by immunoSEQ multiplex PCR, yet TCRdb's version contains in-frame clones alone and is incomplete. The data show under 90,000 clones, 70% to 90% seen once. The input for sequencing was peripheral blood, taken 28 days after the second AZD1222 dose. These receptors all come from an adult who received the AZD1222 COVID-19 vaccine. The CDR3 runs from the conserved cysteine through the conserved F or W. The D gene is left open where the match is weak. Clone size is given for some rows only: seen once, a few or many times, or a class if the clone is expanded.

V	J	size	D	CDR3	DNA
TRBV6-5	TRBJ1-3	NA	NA	CASMTGLLSGNTIYF	TGTGCCAGCATGACAGGACTACTCTCTGGAAACACCATATATTTT
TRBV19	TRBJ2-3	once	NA	CASSSSSTDTQYF	TGTGCCAGTAGTTCTTCTAGCACAGATACGCAGTATTTT
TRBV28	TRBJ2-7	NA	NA	CASSQPPYEQYF	TGTGCCAGCAGCCAGCCTCCCTACGAGCAGTACTTC
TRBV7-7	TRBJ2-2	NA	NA	CASSPGSPGTGELFF	TGTGCTAGCAGCCCGGGCTCCCCGGGGACCGGGGAGCTGTTTTTT
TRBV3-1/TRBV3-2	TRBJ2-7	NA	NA	CASSHGTNEQYF	TGTGCCAGCAGCCATGGGACGAACGAGCAGTACTTC
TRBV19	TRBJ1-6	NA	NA	CASSIEGRGSPLHF	TGTGCCAGTAGTATAGAGGGACGCGGGTCACCCCTCCACTTT
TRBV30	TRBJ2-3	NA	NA	CAWTSFKGGTQYF	TGTGCCTGGACCTCCTTTAAAGGAGGTACGCAGTATTTT
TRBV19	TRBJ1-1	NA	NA	CASSRAPGGTPTEAFF	TGTGCCAGTAGTAGGGCCCCCGGGGGGACACCCACTGAAGCTTTCTTT
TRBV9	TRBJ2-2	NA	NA	CASSVVVANGELFF	TGTGCCAGCAGCGTAGTTGTGGCGAACGGGGAGCTGTTTTTT
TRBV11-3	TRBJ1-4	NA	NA	CASSLRMGEANEKLFF	TGTGCCAGCAGCTTACGTATGGGGGAGGCTAATGAAAAACTGTTTTTT
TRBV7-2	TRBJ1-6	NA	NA	CASSLDGAFDNSPLHF	TGTGCCAGCAGCTTAGATGGGGCTTTCGATAATTCACCCCTCCACTTT
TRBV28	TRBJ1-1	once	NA	CASSLTTGTPNTEAFF	TGTGCCAGCAGCCTGACCACCGGGACACCGAACACTGAAGCTTTCTTT
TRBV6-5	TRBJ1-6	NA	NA	CASSFRHPGGSPLHF	TGTGCCAGCAGTTTTCGCCATCCTGGAGGTTCACCCCTCCACTTT
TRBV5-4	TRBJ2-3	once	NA	CASSLDSGWADTQYF	TGTGCCAGCAGCCTAGACAGTGGATGGGCAGATACGCAGTATTTT
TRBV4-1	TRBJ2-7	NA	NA	CASSPGEGYSYEQYF	TGCGCCAGCAGCCCGGGAGAGGGGTACTCCTACGAGCAGTACTTC
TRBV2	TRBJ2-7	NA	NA	CASRKDRNTYEQYF	TGTGCCAGCAGGAAGGACCGAAACACCTACGAGCAGTACTTC
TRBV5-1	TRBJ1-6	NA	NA	CASSLAGQYNSPLHF	TGCGCCAGCAGCTTGGCAGGGCAGTATAATTCACCCCTCCACTTT
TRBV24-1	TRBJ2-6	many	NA	CATSDPISGANVLTF	TGTGCCACCAGTGATCCGATCTCTGGGGCCAACGTCCTGACTTTC
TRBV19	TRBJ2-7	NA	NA	CASSIFGANEQYF	TGTGCCAGTAGTATCTTTGGGGCTAACGAGCAGTACTTC
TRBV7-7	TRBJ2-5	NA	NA	CASSFSLSAETQYF	TGTGCTAGCAGCTTTTCTTTATCCGCCGAGACCCAGTACTTC
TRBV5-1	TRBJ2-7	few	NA	CASSWGVSYEQYF	TGCGCCAGCAGCTGGGGAGTGTCCTACGAGCAGTACTTC
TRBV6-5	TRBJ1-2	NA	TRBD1	CASSPQGEVNYGYTF	TGTGCCAGCAGTCCCCAGGGGGAAGTCAACTATGGCTACACCTTC
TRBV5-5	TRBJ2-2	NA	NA	CASTPFLNTGELFF	TGTGCCAGCACCCCCTTTTTGAACACCGGGGAGCTGTTTTTT
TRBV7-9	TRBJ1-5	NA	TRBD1	CASSLQGAHQPQHF	TGTGCCAGCAGCTTACAGGGGGCGCATCAGCCCCAGCATTTT
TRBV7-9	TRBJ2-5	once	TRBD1	CASRTGPGETQYF	TGTGCCAGCCGGACAGGGCCGGGAGAGACCCAGTACTTC
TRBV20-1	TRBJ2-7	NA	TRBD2	CSASEGLAGDEQYF	TGCAGTGCTAGTGAAGGACTAGCGGGGGACGAGCAGTACTTC
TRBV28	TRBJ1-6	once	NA	CASSFSNSPLHF	TGTGCCAGCAGTTTTTCGAATTCACCCCTCCACTTT
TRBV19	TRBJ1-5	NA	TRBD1	CASSMGRGWPQHF	TGTGCCAGTAGTATGGGCAGGGGGTGGCCCCAGCATTTT
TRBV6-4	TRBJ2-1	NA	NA	CATSRGEDEQFF	TGTGCCACCTCGCGGGGAGAAGATGAGCAGTTCTTC
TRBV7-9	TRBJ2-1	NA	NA	CASSPRPDNEQFF	TGTGCCAGCAGCCCCCGACCAGACAATGAGCAGTTCTTC
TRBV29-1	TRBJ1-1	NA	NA	CSVAGYPNTEAFF	TGCAGCGTGGCAGGGTACCCGAACACTGAAGCTTTCTTT
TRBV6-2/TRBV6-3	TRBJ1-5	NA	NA	CASSYSWASQPQHF	TGTGCCAGCAGTTACTCCTGGGCCAGTCAGCCCCAGCATTTT
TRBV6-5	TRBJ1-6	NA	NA	CASRARVGNSPLHF	TGTGCCAGCAGGGCCAGGGTGGGAAATTCACCCCTCCACTTT
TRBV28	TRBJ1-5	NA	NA	CASSLGIFNQPQHF	TGTGCCAGCAGTTTGGGCATTTTTAATCAGCCCCAGCATTTT
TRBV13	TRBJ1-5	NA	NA	CASSSGGSYQPQHF	TGTGCCAGCAGCTCGGGTGGAAGTTATCAGCCCCAGCATTTT